The 21 T cell receptor beta chains below all came from one sample that was sequenced in a study of shared clonotypes between healthy human individuals (dated by TCRdb to 2018 to 2021). Libraries were built with the immunoSEQ multiplex PCR assay. Drawn from immuneACCESS, this table holds only the in-frame rearrangements with V and J called that TCRdb kept. Clones are partly lost; checked studies trace under half to an unresolved V gene and leave the rest unexplained. For this sample the table gives some 1.1 million clones, of which 77% were detected only once. The top ten hold 0.89% of the sample. Sequencing was carried out using memory CD4+ T cells from PBMCs. Reading the label with the study, this specimen's cell subset or site is: CD45RA-negative fraction. All receptors derive from a man between 18 and 29 years old in good health. Some clones in this sample may be carry-over from other donors' samples.

In the case of this clone: The same CDR3 also results from other DNA sequences found in this sample. V gene TRBV7-3 combines with J gene TRBJ2-5; 8 nucleotides align to TRBD2. CDR1 is SGHTA and CDR2 is FQGTGA in the germline V gene. V lost 3 bases to trimming and J lost 5 bases; unmatched junction nucleotides: 5. The CDR3 loop spans 14 amino acids. CDR3 sequence: CASSLRGRPETQYF. The CDR3 DNA reads as TGTGCCAGCAGCTTGCGCGGGAGGCCGGAGACCCAGTACTTC. Drawing the rest from reference TRBV7-3 and TRBJ2-5, the complete variable domain is GAGVSQTPSNKVTEKGKYVELRCDPISGHTALYWYRQSLGQGPEFLIYFQGTGAADDSGLPNDRFFAVRPEGSVSTLKIQRTERGDSAVYLCASSLRGRPETQYFGPGTRLLVL.

The J gene is TRBJ1-2, the V gene TRBV4-3; D is ambiguous. Deletions cut 3 bases from V and 3 bases from J, with 11 bases between. Germline CDR1 is LGHNA and CDR2 is YSLEER. CDR3 length equals 14 residues. CDR3 amino acids: CASSHSDADYGYTF. The CDR3 nucleotides read TGCGCCAGCAGCCACTCGGACGCAGACTATGGCTACACCTTC.

V gene TRBV10-2 combines with J gene TRBJ2-3, with TRBD1 as a possible D gene (6 bases). Per the germline V gene, CDR1 is WSHSY and CDR2 is SAAADI. The CDR3 is 15 residues long. Trimming cost V 7 bases and J 4 bases, with 18 bases left between them. The CDR3 DNA is TGCGCCAGCACCCGAGGGGCAGGGGCGGCAGATACGCAGTATTTT. Residues: CASTRGAGAADTQYF.

The V call is TRBV11-3, the J call TRBJ2-1, with 8 bases fitting TRBD2. Trimming removed 5 bases from V and 9 bases from J; junction bases left unmatched: 12. CDR1 and CDR2 from the germline V gene are SGHNT and YENEEA. This CDR3 is 15 amino acids long. The CDR3 spells CASSTAGTSNREQFF. The CDR3 DNA is TGTGCCAGCAGCACCGCCGGGACTAGTAACCGTGAGCAGTTCTTC.

V usage is TRBV29-1 and J usage is TRBJ1-2, with no clear D. V was pared by 4 bases and J by 4 bases, with 13 bases between. Looked up from germline, CDR1 is SQVTM and CDR2 is ANQGSEA. The CDR3 consists of 13 residues. The CDR3, as DNA: TGCAGCGTTGGGACTGATTGGGGCTATGGCTACACCTTC. Translated: CSVGTDWGYGYTF.

This sequence joins TRBV9 and TRBJ2-1; D is perhaps TRBD2 (5 bases). V was clipped by 3 bases and J by 6 bases, with 19 bases between them. Germline CDR1 is SGDLS and CDR2 is YYNGEE. The CDR3 contains 16 residues. CDR3: CASSDILSGSGNEQFF. CDR3 DNA: TGTGCCAGCAGCGATATACTGTCGGGGTCCGGCAATGAGCAGTTCTTC.

This chain joins TRBV7-9 and TRBJ1-1, with a tentative D call TRBD1 (5 bases). The length of the CDR3 is 17 residues. With 2 bases removed from V and 2 bases from J, the gap between germline ends came to 18 bases. Germline V lookup: CDR1 SEHNR, CDR2 FQNEAQ (reference sequence). The chain's CDR3 is CASSLTRGTEGNTEAFF. In nucleotides, the CDR3 is TGTGCCAGCAGCTTAACTCGCGGGACGGAGGGTAACACTGAAGCTTTCTTT.

This clone was counted once. The V and J genes are TRBV6-1 and TRBJ1-2, with D hard to call. V dropped 2 bases and J dropped 0 bases, with 10 bases sitting between them. The CDR3 loop spans 15 amino acids. The germline V gene has CDR1 MNHNS and CDR2 SASEGT. CDR3 sequence reads: CASSEPRRSNYGYTF. CDR3 nucleotide sequence: TGTGCCAGCAGTGAACCGAGGAGGTCTAACTATGGCTACACCTTC.

The chain carries TRBV9 and TRBJ2-7; TRBD2 aligns across 8 bases. CDR1 and CDR2 from the germline V gene are SGDLS and YYNGEE. V shed 1 base and J 4 bases; nucleotides not matched to a gene: 16. This CDR3 has 18 residues. The DNA for the CDR3 is TGTGCCAGCAGCGTAACCCCCCTCGGACTAGCCTCCCCGTACGAGCAGTACTTC. As protein: CASSVTPLGLASPYEQYF.

This clone was counted a few times. This rearrangement joins TRBV11-2 to TRBJ1-2; D remains ambiguous. This CDR3 spans 14 amino acids. V was trimmed by 0 bases and J by 5 bases, leaving 10 bases between them. Germline-derived CDR1 and CDR2 are SGHAT and FQNNGV. In DNA, the CDR3 is TGTGCCAGCAGCTTAGAGGGCGCAGGTTATGGCTACACCTTC. Protein sequence: CASSLEGAGYGYTF.

The rearrangement joins TRBV11-2 to TRBJ1-1; D is undetermined. The V and J ends lost 2 bases and 1 base respectively, with 11 bases between them. Germline lookup yields CDR1 SGHAT and CDR2 FQNNGV. The CDR3 consists of 15 residues. CDR3 DNA: TGTGCCAGCAGCTTACAGTCTTTAGGGAACACTGAAGCTTTCTTT. It codes for CASSLQSLGNTEAFF.

In its sample, this clone was seen once. With a far larger clone one base away, a read error is the likely cause. The chain links TRBV2 to TRBJ1-1, with 7 bases fitting TRBD1. The junction had 3 bases not matched to a gene; V was cut back by 5 bases and J by 3 bases. The germline gives CDR1 SNHLY, CDR2 FYNNEI. The CDR3 extends over 13 amino acids. The CDR3 DNA sequence: TGTGCCAGCAGTTGGGACAGAGACACTGAAGCTTTCTTT. The encoded protein is CASSWDRDTEAFF.

The V gene is TRBV20-1, the J gene TRBJ1-2; no reliable D call. V was cut by 8 bases and J by 5 bases, with 12 bases left in between. The CDR3 runs 11 residues. Germline V gene sequence: CDR1 DFQATT, CDR2 SNEGSKA (reference sequence). CDR3 bases: TGCAGTTACGTTGGATTTTATGGCTACACCTTC. Its protein product is CSYVGFYGYTF.

The chain is built from TRBV7-2 and TRBJ2-1; 8 bases map to TRBD2. In germline, CDR1 is SGHTA, CDR2 FQGNSA. The V and J ends lost 2 bases and 7 bases, in that order; junction bases with no gene match: 7. The CDR3 extends over 15 amino acids. Here the CDR3 reads CASSLLGRADNEQFF. The CDR3 nucleotides are TGTGCCAGCAGCTTACTCGGGAGGGCGGATAATGAGCAGTTCTTC.

This clone was seen only once. The chain joins TRBV15 to TRBJ2-1; D is perhaps TRBD2 (6 bases). Trimming stripped 0 bases from V and 7 bases from J, with 16 bases between. The CDR3 is made up of 16 amino acids. Germline-derived CDR1 and CDR2 are LNHNV and YYDKDF (reference sequence). CDR3 protein: CATSRDAAAGGNEQFF. Written as DNA, the CDR3 is TGTGCCACCAGCAGAGATGCGGCCGCCGGGGGTAATGAGCAGTTCTTC.

There are many counts of this clone. The CDR3 nucleotides read TGTGCCAGCAGCAAAGGGGCGAAAGGGGCACCAGGCCCGGGAGACGAGCAGTACTTC. It specifies CASSKGAKGAPGPGDEQYF. This chain links TRBV21-1 with TRBJ2-7; the D call TRBD2 from the table was never checked on the DNA. TRBV21-1 constitutes a pseudogene. There are 19 residues in the CDR3.

This clone was seen just once. V and J are TRBV7-6 and TRBJ2-7; 15 bases are shared with TRBD2. The ends lost 0 bases at V and 4 bases at J; junction bases unmatched: 13. Germline values: CDR1 SGHVS, CDR2 FNYEAQ. CDR3 size: 20 residues. The CDR3, as DNA: TGTGCCAGCAGCTTAGCCCTTAGGGGACTAGCGGGAGGTCCTATGTACGAGCAGTACTTC. It encodes CASSLALRGLAGGPMYEQYF.

The chain carries TRBV21-1 and TRBJ1-1. TRBV21-1 is classified as a pseudogene. The length of the CDR3 is 14 residues. In nucleotides, the CDR3 is TGTGCCAGCAGTATGCATGCTATGAACACTGAAGCTTTCTTT. It specifies CASSMHAMNTEAFF.

The chain links TRBV7-8 to TRBJ2-2; the match to TRBD1 covers 8 bases. CDR1 is SGHVS and CDR2 is FQNEAQ in the germline V gene. This CDR3 contains 15 residues. V lost 5 bases and J lost 5; bases outside the gene matches: 7. The CDR3 sequence: CASSPQGASTGELFF. CDR3 DNA sequence: TGTGCCAGCAGCCCCCAGGGGGCTTCTACCGGGGAGCTGTTTTTT.

The gene calls are TRBV19 and TRBJ2-7, with unresolved D. Germline V gene sequence: CDR1 LNHDA, CDR2 SQIVND (reference sequence). The CDR3 length is 13 residues. Trimming pared 1 base from V and 2 bases from J, leaving 6 bases between. The CDR3 coding sequence is TGTGCCAGTAGTATAGTAGGGACCTACGAGCAGTACTTC. Translating it yields CASSIVGTYEQYF. The full variable domain, rest sourced from reference TRBV19 and TRBJ2-7, is DGGITQSPKYLFRKEGQNVTLSCEQNLNHDAMYWYRQDPGQGLRLIYYSQIVNDFQKGDIAEGYSVSREKKESFPLTVTSAQKNPTAFYLCASSIVGTYEQYFGPGTRLTVT.

The chain carries TRBV5-1 and TRBJ1-2, with TRBD1 matching over 7 bases. The germline V gene encodes CDR1 SGHRS and CDR2 YFSETQ. The CDR3 has 13 amino acids. V shed 0 bases, J shed 8 bases, and the junction held 4 bases outside the gene matches. CDR3 amino acids: CASSLDPGGGYTF. CDR3 DNA sequence: TGCGCCAGCAGCTTGGATCCAGGGGGAGGCTACACCTTC.